The 29 T cell receptor beta chains presented below share a single source sample, sequenced in a study of shared clonotypes between healthy human individuals. The repertoire was sequenced with immunoSEQ multiplex PCR; TCRdb's copy has only in-frame clones and lacks some. In the table there are 2 million to 2.5 million clones, almost 96% of which are singletons. Sequencing used naive CD4+ T cells sorted from blood. Documented subset: CD45RA+ positively selected. These receptors were collected from a man between 18 and 29 years old in good health.

This clone appeared once. The rearrangement uses TRBV6-4 and TRBJ1-5; 7 bases agree with TRBD1. Germline lookup yields CDR1 MRHNA and CDR2 SNTAGT. The CDR3 runs to 14 residues. With 8 bases clipped from V and 3 bases from J, the junction kept 7 bases outside the gene matches. CDR3 in amino acids: CASPTTGDNQPQHF. The CDR3 nucleotides are TGTGCCAGCCCGACCACAGGGGACAATCAGCCCCAGCATTTT.

The rearrangement links TRBV7-9 to TRBJ1-5; D is perhaps TRBD1 (6 bases). The ends were cut back, 0 bases at V and 2 bases at J, with 11 bases in the middle. The length of the CDR3 is 16 residues. CDR1 and CDR2 from the germline V gene are SEHNR and FQNEAQ (reference sequence). CDR3 in amino acids: CASSLASTGGNQPQHF. The CDR3 nucleotides are TGTGCCAGCAGCTTAGCCTCGACAGGCGGCAATCAGCCCCAGCATTTT.

The rearrangement uses TRBV6-6 and TRBJ1-4, with TRBD1 identical over 7 bases. This CDR3 comprises 15 residues. The V segment lost 2 bases and the J segment 7 bases; nucleotides outside the gene matches: 7. Germline V gives CDR1 MNHNY, CDR2 SVGAGI (reference sequence). The CDR3: CASSYTTGSSEKLFF. CDR3 nucleotides: TGTGCCAGCAGTTACACGACAGGGTCGAGTGAAAAACTGTTTTTT.

The sample holds one count of this clone. The chain recombines TRBV2 with TRBJ1-2; TRBD1 matches 9 bases. V gave up 6 bases and J gave up 4 bases; unmatched junction bases: 9. CDR3 size: 15 residues. Germline V gives CDR1 SNHLY, CDR2 FYNNEI. For the CDR3, the DNA is TGTGCCAGCAGCCCCTTGACAGGGGGAGGCTATGGCTACACCTTC. Its protein product is CASSPLTGGGYGYTF.

The chain carries TRBV19 and TRBJ1-4; the D gene is possibly TRBD1 (5 bases). The CDR3 is 14 amino acids. V shed 5 bases and J shed 8 bases, with 15 bases lying between them. Looked up from germline, CDR1 is LNHDA and CDR2 is SQIVND (reference sequence). The CDR3 region has the DNA TGTGCCAGTAGTGAGAGGGGCATGGGAGAAAAACTGTTTTTT. It yields the protein CASSERGMGEKLFF.

On this clone: One end of the junction varies from germline; a read error may be responsible. The CDR3 region has the DNA TGTGCCAGCAGTTACTTGGGCCGACACCCAGTCTTC. This sequence encodes CASSYLGRHPVF. The chain is built from TRBV6-5 and TRBJ2-1; D uncertain. CDR3 length: 12 residues. From germline, CDR1 is MNHEY and CDR2 SVGAGI.

The CDR3 sequence is CASSPTPGVYGYTF. For the CDR3, the DNA is TGTGCCAGTAGTCCAACCCCAGGGGTCTATGGCTACACCTTC. The chain uses TRBV19 and TRBJ1-2; D possibly corresponds to TRBD1 (6 bases). The CDR3 runs 14 residues. From germline, CDR1 is LNHDA and CDR2 SQIVND (reference sequence). Deletions cut 5 bases from V and 4 bases from J, with 14 bases between.

The sample holds one count of this clone. This chain joins TRBV6-5 and TRBJ2-7; D ambiguous. V lost 0 bases to trimming and J lost 0 bases, with 12 bases between them. Germline assignment: CDR1 MNHEY and CDR2 SVGAGI. The CDR3 extends over 16 amino acids. CDR3 nucleotide sequence: TGTGCCAGCAGTTACTCGGGAACACGTCCCTCCTACGAGCAGTACTTC. It is translated as CASSYSGTRPSYEQYF.

The chain is built from TRBV6-1 and TRBJ1-5; the match to TRBD1 covers 8 bases. Germline V gene data show CDR1 as MNHNS and CDR2 as SASEGT. Trimming cost V 8 bases and J 4 bases; bases outside gene matches: 7. This CDR3 is 14 amino acids long. The CDR3 DNA reads as TGTGCCAGCCTCCGGGACAGGAGTAATCAGCCCCAGCATTTT. Translation: CASLRDRSNQPQHF.

This chain uses TRBV11-2 with TRBJ2-1, with a tentative D call TRBD1 (5 bases). V gave up 1 base and J gave up 10 bases, with 8 bases separating them. The CDR3 extends over 12 amino acids. The germline gives CDR1 SGHAT, CDR2 FQNNGV. The CDR3 nucleotides are TGTGCCAGCAGCTTAGCAGGACAAGAGCAGTTCTTC. It codes for CASSLAGQEQFF. Using reference TRBV11-2 and TRBJ2-1 for the parts outside the CDR3, the full variable domain is EAGVAQSPRYKIIEKRQSVAFWCNPISGHATLYWYQQILGQGPKLLIQFQNNGVVDDSQLPKDRFSAERLKGVDSTLKIQPAKLEDSAVYLCASSLAGQEQFFGPGTRLTVL.

V gene TRBV4-3 combines with J gene TRBJ2-5, with TRBD1 matching over 11 bases. The CDR3 has 14 residues. Germline V lookup: CDR1 LGHNA, CDR2 YSLEER. Unmatched junction bases numbered 3, after V lost 4 bases and J lost 5 bases. The CDR3 region is CASSPGQGAETQYF. CDR3 bases: TGCGCCAGCAGCCCCGGACAGGGGGCCGAGACCCAGTACTTC.

J is TRBJ1-2 and V is TRBV15; tentatively, D is TRBD1 (6 bases). Trimming removed 5 bases from V and 5 bases from J, with 18 bases in between. The V gene's germline CDR1 is LNHNV and CDR2 YYDKDF (reference sequence). The length of the CDR3 is 15 residues. CDR3 coding DNA: TGTGCCACCAGCGACGGGACCAGCGGGACATATGGCTACACCTTC. This gives the protein CATSDGTSGTYGYTF.

The chain has TRBV27 and TRBJ2-5, with 7 nucleotides matching TRBD2. This CDR3 is 16 amino acids long. The V gene end was trimmed by 3 bases and the J gene end by 4 bases; junction bases not matched to a gene: 11. Germline CDR1 is MNHEY and CDR2 is SMNVEV (reference sequence). The CDR3 region has the DNA TGTGCCAGCAGTTTCCGGCTAGGGAGGGGAAGAGAGACCCAGTACTTC. It encodes CASSFRLGRGRETQYF.

This clone has just one count. The rearrangement joins TRBV9 to TRBJ2-1; 8 nucleotides align to TRBD2. CDR3 size: 16 residues. In germline, CDR1 is SGDLS, CDR2 YYNGEE. Unmatched junction bases numbered 8, after V lost 4 bases and J lost 2 bases. The CDR3 reads CASSPWTSSTYNEQFF. For the CDR3, the DNA is TGTGCCAGCAGCCCCTGGACTAGCTCTACCTACAATGAGCAGTTCTTC. The whole variable domain, filled in from reference TRBV9 and TRBJ2-1, reads DSGVTQTPKHLITATGQRVTLRCSPRSGDLSVYWYQQSLDQGLQFLIQYYNGEERAKGNILERFSAQQFPDLHSELNLSSLELGDSALYFCASSPWTSSTYNEQFFGPGTRLTVL.

The sample holds one count of this clone. The chain employs TRBV5-4 and TRBJ2-2; maybe TRBD1 (6 bases). Germline-derived CDR1 and CDR2 are SGHNT and YYREEE (reference sequence). V was trimmed by 4 bases and J by 1 base, leaving 11 bases between them. This CDR3 has 15 amino acids. The CDR3 sequence is CASSPKGGNTGELFF. The CDR3 DNA reads TGTGCCAGCAGCCCCAAAGGGGGGAACACCGGGGAGCTGTTTTTT. Drawing the rest from reference TRBV5-4 and TRBJ2-2, the complete variable domain is ETGVTQSPTHLIKTRGQQVTLRCSSQSGHNTVSWYQQALGQGPQFIFQYYREEENGRGNFPPRFSGLQFPNYSSELNVNALELDDSALYLCASSPKGGNTGELFFGEGSRLTVL.

The V and J genes are TRBV5-1 and TRBJ2-1; tentative D call: TRBD2 (6 bases). The CDR3 totals 15 residues. Germline-derived CDR1 and CDR2 are SGHRS and YFSETQ. Trimming removed 0 bases at V and 6 bases at J, with 13 bases between. The CDR3 protein is CASSLAGGRVNEQFF. The CDR3 DNA reads as TGCGCCAGCAGCTTGGCTGGAGGGCGGGTCAATGAGCAGTTCTTC.

This clone was recorded once. The genes are TRBV6-1 and TRBJ1-1, with D possibly being TRBD1 (5 bases). CDR1 MNHNS and CDR2 SASEGT come from the germline V gene. V lost 8 bases, J lost 4 bases, and 17 bases lay in between. The CDR3 spans 14 residues. DNA of the CDR3: TGTGCCAGCTGTGCATCGGGGGTCGGCACTGAAGCTTTCTTT. Its translation is CASCASGVGTEAFF.

The V gene is TRBV5-1, the J gene TRBJ1-2; D unclear. This CDR3 spans 14 amino acids. V lost 0 bases and J lost 3, with 9 bases in between. Germline loops: CDR1 SGHRS, CDR2 YFSETQ. This CDR3 reads CASSLVRADYGYTF. In DNA form, the CDR3 reads TGCGCCAGCAGCTTGGTCCGGGCAGACTATGGCTACACCTTC.

V gene TRBV5-1 combines with J gene TRBJ1-4; D call uncertain. Germline CDR1 SGHRS, CDR2 YFSETQ. Trimming removed 0 bases from V and 8 bases from J, with 11 bases in between. There are 14 residues in the CDR3. CDR3 sequence (DNA): TGCGCCAGCAGCTTGGCCGGGTTAGGGGAAAAACTGTTTTTT. Protein product: CASSLAGLGEKLFF.

Details on this clone: Since a much larger clone is just one base distant, this may be a read error. The same CDR3 arises from other DNA sequences in this sample as well. The gene calls are TRBV5-1 and TRBJ2-7; D gene ambiguous. The CDR3 consists of 13 residues. Trimming took 0 bases from V and 0 from J, leaving 4 bases between them. From germline, CDR1 is SGHRS and CDR2 YFSETQ. The CDR3 loop reads CASSLDNSYEQYF. For the CDR3, the DNA is TGCGCCAGCAGCTTGGATAACTCCTACGAGCAGTACTTC.

The gene calls are TRBV7-9 and TRBJ2-3; 10 nucleotides line up with TRBD2. CDR3 length: 18 amino acids. With 1 base clipped from V and 0 bases from J, the junction kept 7 bases outside the gene matches. The germline gives CDR1 SEHNR, CDR2 FQNEAQ (reference sequence). CDR3 amino acids: CASSLGSSGRSSTDTQYF. As DNA, the CDR3 is TGTGCCAGCAGCTTAGGGTCTAGCGGGAGAAGCAGCACAGATACGCAGTATTTT.

This chain connects TRBV5-4 to TRBJ2-1, with D possibly matching TRBD2 (5 bases). CDR1 SGHNT and CDR2 YYREEE come from the germline V gene (reference sequence). V lost 4 bases, J lost 0 bases, and 14 bases lay in between. The CDR3 is 16 amino acids. The chain's CDR3 is CASSRGASGSYNEQFF. In nucleotides, the CDR3 is TGTGCCAGCAGCCGAGGCGCCAGCGGCTCCTACAATGAGCAGTTCTTC. Combining the CDR3 with reference TRBV5-4 and TRBJ2-1 gives the whole variable domain ETGVTQSPTHLIKTRGQQVTLRCSSQSGHNTVSWYQQALGQGPQFIFQYYREEENGRGNFPPRFSGLQFPNYSSELNVNALELDDSALYLCASSRGASGSYNEQFFGPGTRLTVL.

As concerns this clone: The germline gene is not matched at one end of the junction; a read error may be the cause. This chain joins TRBV5-1 and TRBJ1-1; TRBD1 agrees at 8 bases. This CDR3 is built from 14 residues. CDR1 and CDR2 (germline): SGHRS, YFSETQ. In DNA, the CDR3 is TGCGCCAGCAGCGACACAGGGGGGAACGCTGAAGCTTTCTTT. The encoded protein is CASSDTGGNAEAFF.

The rearrangement joins TRBV19 to TRBJ1-1; 8 bases agree with TRBD1. This CDR3 contains 14 residues. Per the germline V gene, CDR1 is LNHDA and CDR2 is SQIVND (reference sequence). Trimming at V came to 8 bases and at J to 1 base, leaving 6 bases not matched to a gene. CDR3 sequence: CASSTGERNTEAFF. The CDR3 coding sequence is TGTGCCAGTTCGACAGGGGAGAGGAACACTGAAGCTTTCTTT.

The chain carries TRBV6-5 and TRBJ1-5; D is unclear. CDR3 length: 13 residues. Germline V CDR1 and CDR2: MNHEY, SVGAGI. Trimming took off 6 bases at V and 4 bases at J, with 10 bases between the two ends. The CDR3 here is CASSRWGNQPQHF. The DNA of the CDR3 is TGTGCCAGCAGCCGGTGGGGTAATCAGCCCCAGCATTTT.

V gene TRBV2 combines with J gene TRBJ2-2; D uncertain. The CDR3 runs 13 residues. From germline, CDR1 is SNHLY and CDR2 FYNNEI. V gave up 6 bases and J gave up 4 bases, with 9 bases separating them. In nucleotides, the CDR3 is TGTGCCAGCAGGATCATTATCACCGGGGAGCTGTTTTTT. This codes for CASRIIITGELFF.

The rearrangement joins TRBV11-3 to TRBJ2-7; TRBD1 might be the D (6 bases). Germline V gives CDR1 SGHNT, CDR2 YENEEA. With 6 bases removed from V and 9 bases from J, the gap between germline ends came to 21 bases. This CDR3 is 14 amino acids long. CDR3 region: CASSSRDNPRVQYF. CDR3 bases: TGTGCCAGCAGTTCCCGGGACAACCCCCGGGTGCAGTACTTC.

The count of this clone is one. At one boundary the junction diverges from the germline segment, which might be a read error. The V and J genes are TRBV2 and TRBJ1-4; 9 bases agree with TRBD1. The CDR3 is made up of 14 amino acids. Germline-derived CDR1 and CDR2 are SNHLY and FYNNEI. CDR3 sequence: CLSSSETGGEKLFF. The CDR3 region has the DNA TGCCTCAGCAGTAGTGAGACAGGGGGGGAAAAACTGTTTTTT.

The chain combines TRBV18 with TRBJ2-3; D might be TRBD1 (6 bases). The germline CDR1 and CDR2 sequences are KGHSH and LQKENI. This CDR3 is built from 17 residues. V was trimmed by 3 bases and J by 0 bases, leaving 16 bases between them. This CDR3 is CASSPFLWDISTDTQYF. The CDR3 DNA reads TGTGCCAGCTCACCGTTCCTCTGGGACATTAGCACAGATACGCAGTATTTT.